What follows are 2 T cell receptor beta chains derived from one specimen sequenced in a study of blood T cells in healthy people across ages. It was with a sample-barcoded 5' primer and a J-beta primer mix that a second PCR of roughly 6 to 12 cycles was run. In TCRdb, the 5' RACE reads were re-called with MiXCR into one record per CDR3 protein. The sample yields 1,800,000 or so distinct CDR3 sequences, about 39% seen once. The source material was blood. The receptors come from a human donor in good health.

This clonotype has just one count. V gene TRBV6-2 or TRBV6-3 combines with J gene TRBJ2-2; 7 bases are a match to TRBD1. The CDR3 has 12 residues. The ends lost 2 bases at V and 11 bases at J; junction bases unmatched: 2. CDR1 MNHEY and CDR2 SVGEGT come from the germline V gene. DNA of the CDR3: TGTGCCAGCAGTTACGGGACAGAAGAGCTGTTTTTT. Its translation: CASSYGTEELFF.

The V call is TRBV7-9, the J call TRBJ1-1; the D is unclear. The V gene lost 6 bases and the J gene lost 0 bases, with 11 bases spanning the gap. This CDR3 has 14 amino acids. Looked up from germline, CDR1 is SEHNR and CDR2 is FQNEAQ (reference sequence). The CDR3 DNA follows: TGTGCCAGCAGAGGAGAACCTTTGAACACTGAAGCTTTCTTT. Translated: CASRGEPLNTEAFF.